This is a list of T cell receptor beta chains from one sample in a study of OX40 agonist ivuxolimab in advanced cancers. Assay: immunoSEQ multiplex PCR; the TCRdb copy retains only in-frame clones and omits some. The sample has tens of thousands of clones, around nine tenths seen once. The sample here was CD4+ or CD8+ T cells sorted from blood, taken in a trial of the OX40 agonist ivuxolimab. Receptors originate from an adult with an advanced solid tumor such as melanoma, head and neck, liver or kidney cancer. Each CDR3 is given with its conserved first and last residue. D genes are given only for firm matches. Not every row has a clone size; where given, it reads once, few, many or a size class.

size	J	D	V	DNA	CDR3
NA	TRBJ2-5	NA	TRBV9	TGTGCCAGCAGCTCGTCCTCACTAGGGGAGACCCAGTACTTC	CASSSSSLGETQYF
NA	TRBJ2-5	TRBD2	TRBV6-6	TGTGCCAGCAGAACCGGGGGGATCCAAGAGACCCAGTACTTC	CASRTGGIQETQYF
once	TRBJ2-1	NA	TRBV28	TGTGCCAGCAGATACCGAGGGAGGAATGAGCAGTTCTTC	CASRYRGRNEQFF
NA	TRBJ1-1	NA	TRBV2	TGTGCCAGCAGTGTACGGGGGAACACTGAAGCTTTCTTT	CASSVRGNTEAFF
NA	TRBJ1-1	NA	TRBV6-1	TGTGCCAGCAGTGCCGACGGTAGAAACACTGAAGCTTTCTTT	CASSADGRNTEAFF
NA	TRBJ2-7	TRBD2	TRBV7-9	TGTGCCAGCAGCCGAACTAGCGGGGCCTACGAGCAGTACTTC	CASSRTSGAYEQYF
NA	TRBJ2-7	TRBD1	TRBV18	TGTGCCAGCTCGCAGGGGGTAATCGCTGGGGAGCAGTACTTC	CASSQGVIAGEQYF
NA	TRBJ2-1	NA	TRBV5-1	TGCGCCAGCAGCTTACTCCCCTCCTACAATGAGCAGTTCTTC	CASSLLPSYNEQFF
medium-sized	TRBJ1-2	TRBD1	TRBV7-9	TGTGCCAGCAGCCTCCGGGACAGGCAAGATGGCTACACCTTC	CASSLRDRQDGYTF
NA	TRBJ2-2	NA	TRBV18	TGTGCCAGCTCACCCTTGGGTACCGGGGAGCTGTTTTTT	CASSPLGTGELFF
NA	TRBJ1-2	NA	TRBV7-2	TGTGCCAGCAGCCCCAGGGTTTATGGCTACACCTTC	CASSPRVYGYTF
NA	TRBJ1-1	NA	TRBV5-6	TGTGCCAGCAGCAGGGACACTTCTAGGGGAGCTTTCTTT	CASSRDTSRGAFF